In this sample, the clone carrying this T cell receptor (beta chain) turned up a few times. Antigen unknown. Assay: immunoSEQ multiplex PCR; the TCRdb copy retains only in-frame clones and omits some. The sample gives more than 85,000 clones, approximately 87% of which show up once; about 3% is in the top ten. CDR1 is MDHEN, CDR2 SYDVKM, per germline. The CDR3 length is 15 residues. With 5 bases clipped from V and 2 bases from J, the junction kept 6 bases outside the gene matches. This sample stems from a study of T cell responses to AZD1222 COVID-19 vaccine. Study summary: The analysis combined second doses at about 4 or about 12 weeks. Whole-study results and caveats: The donors showed a predominance of white British ancestry and of females, with possible underestimation of clonal diversity. At 160-218 and 743-854, vaccine-associated CD4 TCRs were dominant, and they spanned spike.

The clonotype was recovered from an adult in good health. This chain connects TRBV28 to TRBJ2-7; 10 bases align to TRBD1. This specimen consisted of peripheral blood, obtained on day 0 of AZD1222 vaccination. DNA of the CDR3: TGTGCCAGCAGTCGTCCGGGACAGGGGACCTACGAGCAGTACTTC. This encodes CASSRPGQGTYEQYF.